The rows below give T cell receptor beta chains drawn from one sample of a study of PD-1 blockade in classical Hodgkin lymphoma. Libraries were prepared by immunoSEQ multiplex PCR; TCRdb keeps only in-frame clonotypes and omits some of them. Among approximately 98,000 clones listed, roughly nine tenths were seen once. The specimen was peripheral blood mononuclear cells (PBMCs), collected before the second cycle of nivolumab. The origin of the receptors is a human donor with classical Hodgkin lymphoma. CDR3s include the opening cysteine and the closing phenylalanine or tryptophan. A D gene is named only where the DNA matches it firmly. Clone size is not always given. Where it is, it says once, few, many or a class for expanded clones.

cdr3_aa	cdr3_nt	v_call	d_call	clone_size	j_call
CASSPLQNRENTGELFF	TGTGCCAGCAGCCCCCTTCAGAACAGGGAAAACACCGGGGAGCTGTTTTTT	TRBV11-2	.	.	TRBJ2-2
CASSYLDGEHYEQYF	TGTGCCAGCAGTTACTTAGACGGGGAACACTACGAGCAGTACTTC	TRBV6-5	.	.	TRBJ2-7
CASSEGAGDEKLFF	TGCGCCAGCAGCGAAGGGGCAGGGGATGAAAAACTGTTTTTT	TRBV4-3	.	.	TRBJ1-4
CSAERGDRQFF	TGCAGCGCCGAACGGGGAGATCGGCAGTTCTTC	TRBV29-1	.	.	TRBJ2-1
CASSVSTGDSGNTIYF	TGTGCCAGCAGCGTATCCACAGGGGACTCTGGAAACACCATATATTTT	TRBV9	TRBD1	.	TRBJ1-3
CASSSGQGQNIQYF	TGTGCCAGCAGTTCAGGACAGGGGCAGAACATTCAGTACTTC	TRBV27	TRBD1	.	TRBJ2-4
CASSYWEGPPPQFF	TGTGCCAGCAGTTACTGGGAGGGACCGCCACCGCAGTTCTTC	TRBV6-5	TRBD2	.	TRBJ2-1
CASSINFNYGYTF	TGTGCCAGTAGTATTAACTTTAACTATGGCTACACCTTC	TRBV19	.	.	TRBJ1-2
CASGVAGGQEQYF	TGTGCCAGCGGGGTAGCGGGAGGCCAGGAGCAGTACTTC	TRBV27	TRBD2	once	TRBJ2-7
CASSVVGQGHGYTF	TGTGCCAGCAGTGTTGTGGGACAGGGGCATGGCTACACCTTC	TRBV25-1	TRBD1	.	TRBJ1-2
CASSQDRVGSYNEQFF	TGCGCCAGCAGCCAAGACCGGGTTGGGTCCTACAATGAGCAGTTCTTC	TRBV4-1	.	.	TRBJ2-1
CASSFGRASNYEQYF	TGTGCCAGCAGCTTCGGGAGGGCCTCCAACTACGAGCAGTACTTC	TRBV11-2	TRBD2	.	TRBJ2-7
CASSPGNSNQPQHF	TGTGCCAGCAGCCCTGGGAATAGCAATCAGCCCCAGCATTTT	TRBV7-9	.	.	TRBJ1-5
CASSQDSVSLNTEAFF	TGCGCCAGCAGCCAAGATAGCGTCAGCTTGAACACTGAAGCTTTCTTT	TRBV4-3	.	.	TRBJ1-1
CASSQDPGTDTDTQYF	TGCGCCAGCAGCCAAGACCCCGGGACAGACACAGATACGCAGTATTTT	TRBV4-3	TRBD1	.	TRBJ2-3
CASSRRDSGRNEQFF	TGTGCCAGCAGCCGACGGGACTCGGGGCGCAATGAGCAGTTCTTC	TRBV2	.	.	TRBJ2-1
CASSQEGTGNYGYTF	TGTGCCAGCAGCCAAGAGGGGACAGGCAACTATGGCTACACCTTC	TRBV4-2	TRBD1	.	TRBJ1-2
CASSQAWGRAYNEQFF	TGCGCCAGCAGCCAAGCATGGGGGCGAGCCTACAATGAGCAGTTCTTC	TRBV4-1	.	.	TRBJ2-1
CASSRTENQPQHF	TGTGCCAGCAGCCGGACAGAAAATCAGCCCCAGCATTTT	TRBV7-9	.	.	TRBJ1-5
CASSEARWGYTLDRGYGYTF	TGTGCCAGCAGTGAAGCGAGATGGGGATATACATTAGACAGGGGCTATGGCTACACCTTC	TRBV6-1	TRBD1	.	TRBJ1-2
CASSYHAGGDTEAFF	TGTGCCAGCAGTTATCATGCAGGGGGAGACACTGAAGCTTTCTTT	TRBV6-5	TRBD1	.	TRBJ1-1
CASSRDLPDGHGYTF	TGTGCCAGCAGCCGGGACTTACCGGACGGCCATGGCTACACCTTC	TRBV5-6	.	.	TRBJ1-2
CASRTGAIYNEQFF	TGCGCCAGTCGGACGGGAGCCATCTACAATGAGCAGTTCTTC	TRBV4-1	.	.	TRBJ2-1
CATSGGASGESAFF	TGTGCCACCAGCGGGGGCGCGAGTGGGGAAAGTGCTTTCTTT	TRBV15	.	.	TRBJ1-1
CASSIRQAGSSNYGYTF	TGTGCCAGCAGCATTAGACAGGCGGGGTCTTCAAACTATGGCTACACCTTC	TRBV5-5	.	once	TRBJ1-2
CASNEGGRNTEAFF	TGTGCCAGCAACGAGGGGGGCAGGAACACTGAAGCTTTCTTT	TRBV28	.	.	TRBJ1-1
CAWSLGFLNNEQFF	TGTGCCTGGAGCCTGGGATTCCTCAACAATGAGCAGTTCTTC	TRBV30	.	.	TRBJ2-1
CASSPEGKGQYF	TGTGCCAGCAGCCCAGAAGGGAAAGGTCAGTACTTC	TRBV7-9	.	.	TRBJ2-7
CASSLIGALNTEAFF	TGTGCCAGCAGCTTGATCGGGGCCTTGAACACTGAAGCTTTCTTT	TRBV5-4	.	.	TRBJ1-1
CASSALGSQPQHF	TGTGCCAGTAGTGCTCTGGGGAGTCAGCCCCAGCATTTT	TRBV19	.	.	TRBJ1-5
CASSLGKGVWETQYF	TGTGCCAGCAGCTTGGGGAAGGGAGTTTGGGAGACCCAGTACTTC	TRBV7-9	.	.	TRBJ2-5
CASSSPGTGALNEQFF	TGTGCCAGCAGTTCACCCGGGACAGGGGCTCTCAATGAGCAGTTCTTC	TRBV28	TRBD1	.	TRBJ2-1
CASSELDSYNEQFF	TGCGCCAGCAGTGAGTTGGATTCCTACAATGAGCAGTTCTTC	TRBV10-1	.	once	TRBJ2-1
CASSEQGSTDTQYF	TGTGCCAGCAGTGAGCAGGGGAGCACAGATACGCAGTATTTT	TRBV6-1	.	.	TRBJ2-3
CASSPGSVSNQPQHF	TGTGCCAGCAGTCCCGGCTCCGTTAGCAATCAGCCCCAGCATTTT	TRBV6-5	.	once	TRBJ1-5
CATSGRKGPETQYF	TGTGCCACCAGCGGCAGAAAGGGTCCGGAGACCCAGTACTTC	TRBV15	.	.	TRBJ2-5
CASSSWGPQETQYF	TGTGCCAGCAGCTCCTGGGGGCCCCAAGAGACCCAGTACTTC	TRBV5-4	.	.	TRBJ2-5
CASSLLAGNLFGYTF	TGTGCCAGCAGTTTATTGGCAGGGAATCTATTCGGCTACACCTTC	TRBV27	.	.	TRBJ1-2
CASSPSWGSGNTIYF	TGTGCCAGCAGCCCTTCTTGGGGCTCCGGAAACACCATATATTTT	TRBV7-6	.	.	TRBJ1-3
CASSPLRGRLEAFF	TGTGCCAGCAGTCCCCTCAGGGGGCGGCTTGAAGCTTTCTTT	TRBV27	TRBD1	.	TRBJ1-1
CASSLVLRAPQGEKLFF	TGTGCCAGCAGCTTAGTTCTCCGGGCCCCACAAGGTGAAAAACTGTTTTTT	TRBV12-1	.	.	TRBJ1-4
CASSLLDRGNLYGYTF	TGTGCCAGCAGTCTACTAGACAGGGGAAATCTCTATGGCTACACCTTC	TRBV28	TRBD1	.	TRBJ1-2
CASSLRVAGSETQYF	TGCGCCAGCAGCTTGAGAGTCGCGGGATCGGAGACCCAGTACTTC	TRBV5-1	.	.	TRBJ2-5
CASSSKDSQETQYF	TGTGCCAGCAGTTCAAAGGACAGTCAAGAGACCCAGTACTTC	TRBV27	.	once	TRBJ2-5
CASSSRETQYF	TGTGCCAGCAGCTCCCGGGAGACCCAGTACTTC	TRBV7-8	.	.	TRBJ2-5
CASSERLGEQYF	TGCGCCAGCAGTGAGCGACTAGGCGAGCAGTACTTC	TRBV10-1	.	.	TRBJ2-7
CASSDSGYGYTF	TGTGCCAGCAGTGACTCAGGGTATGGCTACACCTTC	TRBV6-1	.	.	TRBJ1-2
CATVDLAGGSYEQYF	TGTGCCACCGTAGATTTAGCCGGGGGGTCCTACGAGCAGTACTTC	TRBV15	TRBD2	.	TRBJ2-7
CAYRVGNGYTF	TGTGCCTACAGGGTTGGGAATGGCTACACCTTC	TRBV28	.	.	TRBJ1-2
CASSPQRENTGELFF	TGTGCCAGCTCACCCCAGCGGGAGAACACCGGGGAGCTGTTTTTT	TRBV18	TRBD2	.	TRBJ2-2
CASSPAAGDYGYTF	TGTGCCAGCAGTCCAGCCGCAGGGGACTATGGCTACACCTTC	TRBV7-2	.	.	TRBJ1-2
CASSGTSGNLRYF	TGTGCCAGCAGTGGGACTAGCGGGAATCTTCGGTACTTC	TRBV6-4	TRBD2	.	TRBJ2-7